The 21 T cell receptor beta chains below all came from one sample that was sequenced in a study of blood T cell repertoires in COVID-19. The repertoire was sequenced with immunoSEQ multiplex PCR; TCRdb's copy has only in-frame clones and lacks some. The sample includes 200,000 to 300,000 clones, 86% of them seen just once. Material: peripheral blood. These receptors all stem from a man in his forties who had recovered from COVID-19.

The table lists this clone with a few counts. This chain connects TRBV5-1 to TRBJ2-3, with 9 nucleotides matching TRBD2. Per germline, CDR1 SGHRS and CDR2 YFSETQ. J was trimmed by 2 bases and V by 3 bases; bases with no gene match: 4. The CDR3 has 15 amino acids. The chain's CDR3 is CASSYSSGATDTQYF. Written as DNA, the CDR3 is TGCGCCAGCAGCTACTCTAGCGGGGCCACAGATACGCAGTATTTT.

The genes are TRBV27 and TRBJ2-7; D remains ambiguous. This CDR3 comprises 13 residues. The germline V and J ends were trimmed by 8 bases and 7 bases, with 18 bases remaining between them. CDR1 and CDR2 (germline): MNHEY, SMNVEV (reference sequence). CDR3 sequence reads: CASSPNAADEQYF. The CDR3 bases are TGTGCCAGCTCTCCAAACGCGGCGGATGAGCAGTACTTC.

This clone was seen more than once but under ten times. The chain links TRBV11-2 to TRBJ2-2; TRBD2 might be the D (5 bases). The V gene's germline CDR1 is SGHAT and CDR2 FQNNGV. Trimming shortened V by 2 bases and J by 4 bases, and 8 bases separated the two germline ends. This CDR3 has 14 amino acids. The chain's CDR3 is CASSLRAGTGELFF. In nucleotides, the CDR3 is TGTGCCAGCAGCTTAAGGGCGGGCACCGGGGAGCTGTTTTTT. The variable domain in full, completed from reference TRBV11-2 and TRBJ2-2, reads EAGVAQSPRYKIIEKRQSVAFWCNPISGHATLYWYQQILGQGPKLLIQFQNNGVVDDSQLPKDRFSAERLKGVDSTLKIQPAKLEDSAVYLCASSLRAGTGELFFGEGSRLTVL.

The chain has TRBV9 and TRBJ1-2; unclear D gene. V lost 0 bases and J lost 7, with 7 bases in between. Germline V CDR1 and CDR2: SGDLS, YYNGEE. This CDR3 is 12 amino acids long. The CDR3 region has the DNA TGTGCCAGCAGCGTAGTATCGGGTGGCTACACCTTC. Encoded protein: CASSVVSGGYTF.

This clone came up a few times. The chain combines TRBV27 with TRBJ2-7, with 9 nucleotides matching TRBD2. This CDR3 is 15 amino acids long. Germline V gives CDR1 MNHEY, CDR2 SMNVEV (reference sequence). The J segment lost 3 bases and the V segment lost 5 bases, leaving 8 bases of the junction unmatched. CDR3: CASSPRAGGGYEQYF. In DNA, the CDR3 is TGTGCCAGCAGTCCGAGAGCGGGGGGCGGCTACGAGCAGTACTTC.

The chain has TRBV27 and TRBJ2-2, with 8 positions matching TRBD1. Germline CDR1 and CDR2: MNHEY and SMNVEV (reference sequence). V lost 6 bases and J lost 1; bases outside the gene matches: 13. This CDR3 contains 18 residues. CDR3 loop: CASRKRTGLSKNTGELFF. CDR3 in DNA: TGTGCCAGCAGAAAGCGGACAGGGCTCTCAAAGAACACCGGGGAGCTGTTTTTT.

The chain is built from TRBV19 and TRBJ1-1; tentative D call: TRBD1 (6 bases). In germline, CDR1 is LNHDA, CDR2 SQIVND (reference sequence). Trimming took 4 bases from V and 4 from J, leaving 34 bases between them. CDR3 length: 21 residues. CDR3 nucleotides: TGTGCCAGTAGTAGCCATTCCTCCAGGGGAAGGAGCTCAAGGTGGGGCACTGAAGCTTTCTTT. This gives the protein CASSSHSSRGRSSRWGTEAFF.

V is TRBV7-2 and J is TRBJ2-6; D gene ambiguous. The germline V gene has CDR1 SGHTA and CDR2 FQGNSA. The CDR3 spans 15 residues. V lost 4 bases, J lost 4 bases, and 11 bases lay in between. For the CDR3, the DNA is TGTGCCAGCAGCTCCAGCGACTCCGGGGCCAACGTCCTGACTTTC. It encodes CASSSSDSGANVLTF.

Here the CDR3 reads CASSYPPNLNTEAFF. CDR3 coding DNA: TGTGCCAGCAGTTACCCCCCCAATTTGAACACTGAAGCTTTCTTT. The gene calls are TRBV6-2 or TRBV6-3 and TRBJ1-1; D not certain. CDR3 length: 15 amino acids. CDR1 MNHEY and CDR2 SVGEGT come from the germline V gene. The V end lost 2 bases, the J end lost 0 bases, and 10 bases lay between the germline ends.

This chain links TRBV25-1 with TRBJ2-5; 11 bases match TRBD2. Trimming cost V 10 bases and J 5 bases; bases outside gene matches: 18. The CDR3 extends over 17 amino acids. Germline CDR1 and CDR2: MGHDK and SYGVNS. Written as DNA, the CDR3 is TGTGCCACCGGGACAGGGAGACTAGCGGGGACGGGGGAGACCCAGTACTTC. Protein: CATGTGRLAGTGETQYF. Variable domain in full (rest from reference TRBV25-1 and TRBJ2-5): EADIYQTPRYLVIGTGKKITLECSQTMGHDKMYWYQQDPGMELHLIHYSYGVNSTEKGDLSSESTVSRIRTEHFPLTLESARPSHTSQYLCATGTGRLAGTGETQYFGPGTRLLVL.

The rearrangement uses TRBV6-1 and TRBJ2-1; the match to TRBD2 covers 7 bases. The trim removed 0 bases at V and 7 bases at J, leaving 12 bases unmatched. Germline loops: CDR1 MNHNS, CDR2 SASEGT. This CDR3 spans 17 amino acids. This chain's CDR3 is CASSEALLGRERNEQFF. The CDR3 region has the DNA TGTGCCAGCAGTGAAGCGCTGTTGGGGAGGGAACGGAATGAGCAGTTCTTC.

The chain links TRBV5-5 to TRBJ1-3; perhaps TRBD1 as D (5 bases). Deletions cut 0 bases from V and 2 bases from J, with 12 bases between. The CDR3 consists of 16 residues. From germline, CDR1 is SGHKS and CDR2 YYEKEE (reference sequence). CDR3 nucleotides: TGTGCCAGCAGCTTGGCGACGACAGTTACTGGAAACACCATATATTTT. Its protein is CASSLATTVTGNTIYF. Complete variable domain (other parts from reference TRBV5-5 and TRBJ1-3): DAGVTQSPTHLIKTRGQQVTLRCSPISGHKSVSWYQQVLGQGPQFIFQYYEKEERGRGNFPDRFSARQFPNYSSELNVNALLLGDSALYLCASSLATTVTGNTIYFGEGSWLTVV.

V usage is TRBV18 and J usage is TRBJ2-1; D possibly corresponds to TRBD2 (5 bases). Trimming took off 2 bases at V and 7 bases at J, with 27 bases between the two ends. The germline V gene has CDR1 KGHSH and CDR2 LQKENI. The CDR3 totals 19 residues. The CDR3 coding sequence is TGTGCCAGCTCACCAAGCCGTGGTCGTGGCGGAGGATTAAGGAATGAGCAGTTCTTC. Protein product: CASSPSRGRGGGLRNEQFF.

The CDR3 region is CASSLTERNSPLHF. Here the CDR3 DNA reads TGTGCCAGCAGCCTCACAGAACGAAATTCACCCCTCCACTTT. V and J are TRBV6-5 and TRBJ1-6, with D unclear. There are 14 residues in the CDR3. Between the trimmed V and J ends, which lost 6 bases and 7 bases, there was a span of 13 bases. Germline CDR1 reads MNHEY; CDR2 reads SVGAGI.

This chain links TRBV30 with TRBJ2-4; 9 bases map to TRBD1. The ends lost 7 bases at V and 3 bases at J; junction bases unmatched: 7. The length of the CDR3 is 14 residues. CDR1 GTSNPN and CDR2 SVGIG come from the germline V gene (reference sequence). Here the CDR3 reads CASQGAGGKNIQYF. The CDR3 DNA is TGTGCCTCACAGGGGGCAGGGGGCAAAAACATTCAGTACTTC.

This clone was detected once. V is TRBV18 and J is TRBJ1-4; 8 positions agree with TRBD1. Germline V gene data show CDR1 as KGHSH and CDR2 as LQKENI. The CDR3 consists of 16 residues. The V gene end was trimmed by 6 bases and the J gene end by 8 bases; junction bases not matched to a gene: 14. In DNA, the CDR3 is TGTGCCAGCTCCCCAAGTTTGCAGGGGGCCGGGGAAAAACTGTTTTTT. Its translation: CASSPSLQGAGEKLFF.

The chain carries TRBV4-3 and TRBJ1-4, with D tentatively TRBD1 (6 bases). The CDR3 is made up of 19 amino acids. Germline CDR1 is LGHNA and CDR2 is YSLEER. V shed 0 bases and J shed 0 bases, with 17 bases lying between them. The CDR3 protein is CASSQDWGGGIATNEKLFF. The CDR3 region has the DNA TGCGCCAGCAGCCAAGATTGGGGAGGGGGGATAGCAACTAATGAAAAACTGTTTTTT.

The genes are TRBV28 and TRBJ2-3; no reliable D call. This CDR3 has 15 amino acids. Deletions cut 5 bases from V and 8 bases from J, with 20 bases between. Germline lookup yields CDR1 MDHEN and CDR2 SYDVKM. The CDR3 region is CASSIGSSYRGTQYF. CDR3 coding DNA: TGTGCCAGCAGTATCGGGTCCTCGTATCGTGGTACGCAGTATTTT.

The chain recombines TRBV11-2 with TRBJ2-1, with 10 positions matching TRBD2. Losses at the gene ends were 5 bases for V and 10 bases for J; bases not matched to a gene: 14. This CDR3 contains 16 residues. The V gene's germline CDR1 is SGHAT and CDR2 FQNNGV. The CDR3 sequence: CASSLERGGRLGEQFF. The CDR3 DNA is TGTGCCAGCAGCCTCGAGCGGGGGGGCCGATTAGGGGAGCAGTTCTTC.

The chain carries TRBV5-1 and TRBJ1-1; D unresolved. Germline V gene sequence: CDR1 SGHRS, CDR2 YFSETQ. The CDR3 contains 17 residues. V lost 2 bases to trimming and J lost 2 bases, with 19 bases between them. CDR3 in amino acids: CASSLGRGVSRNTEAFF. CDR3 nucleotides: TGCGCCAGCAGCTTAGGTAGAGGAGTCAGTAGAAACACTGAAGCTTTCTTT.

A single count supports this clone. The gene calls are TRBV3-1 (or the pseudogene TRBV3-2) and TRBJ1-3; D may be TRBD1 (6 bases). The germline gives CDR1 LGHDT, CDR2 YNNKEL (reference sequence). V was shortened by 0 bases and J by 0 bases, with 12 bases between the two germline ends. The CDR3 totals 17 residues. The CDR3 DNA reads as TGTGCCAGCAGCCAAGAATGGTGGGACAACTCTGGAAACACCATATATTTT. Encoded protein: CASSQEWWDNSGNTIYF.